This entry describes one T cell receptor beta chain. The CDR3 regions of TCR beta were amplified from RNA transcripts. A set of HTBI primers served as the primers for a first-round RT-PCR of the TCR CDR3. TCRdb processed the multiplex PCR reads anew with MiXCR; each CDR3 protein has one entry. The table lists 500,000 to 650,000 distinct CDR3 sequences, more than 12% of them singletons, with around 12% in the top ten. A patient was excluded if there was uncontrolled infection, other autoimmune disease, pregnancy or lactation. Cells are PBMCs isolated from 9 to 10 ml of fresh blood. The sample is drawn from a study of T cells in Graves' hyperthyroidism and ophthalmopathy. This CDR3 contains 15 residues. CDR1 is SGHAT and CDR2 is FQNNGV in the germline V gene. V shed 5 bases and J 2 bases; nucleotides not matched to a gene: 8.

Material for sequencing was blood. The chain links TRBV11-2 to TRBJ2-7; TRBD1 matches 8 bases. This clonotype was sampled from a woman in her fifties or sixties with Graves' ophthalmopathy. The chain's CDR3 is CASSQEQGVTYEQYF. The CDR3 coding sequence is TGTGCCAGCAGCCAAGAACAGGGGGTCACCTACGAGCAGTACTTC. Full variable domain (remainder filled in from reference TRBV11-2 and TRBJ2-7): EAGVAQSPRYKIIEKRQSVAFWCNPISGHATLYWYQQILGQGPKLLIQFQNNGVVDDSQLPKDRFSAERLKGVDSTLKIQPAKLEDSAVYLCASSQEQGVTYEQYFGPGTRLTVT.